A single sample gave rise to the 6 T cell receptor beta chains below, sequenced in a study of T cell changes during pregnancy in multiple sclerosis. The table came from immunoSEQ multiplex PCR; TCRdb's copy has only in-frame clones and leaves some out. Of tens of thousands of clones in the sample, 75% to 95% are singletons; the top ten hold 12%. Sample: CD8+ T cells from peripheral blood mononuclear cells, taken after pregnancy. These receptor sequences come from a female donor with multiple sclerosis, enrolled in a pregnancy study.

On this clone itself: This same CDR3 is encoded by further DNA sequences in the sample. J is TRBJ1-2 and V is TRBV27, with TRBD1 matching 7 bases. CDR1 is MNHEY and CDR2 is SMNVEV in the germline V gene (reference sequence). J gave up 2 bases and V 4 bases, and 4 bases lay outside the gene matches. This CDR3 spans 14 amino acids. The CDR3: CASSSTGANYGYTF. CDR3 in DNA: TGTGCCAGCAGTTCTACAGGGGCCAACTATGGCTACACCTTC.

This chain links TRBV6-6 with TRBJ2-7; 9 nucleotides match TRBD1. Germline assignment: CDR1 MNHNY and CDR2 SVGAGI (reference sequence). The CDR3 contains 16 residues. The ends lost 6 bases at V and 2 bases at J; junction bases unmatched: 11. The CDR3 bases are TGTGCCAGCAGCCCTCGGACCGGGACAGGGACCTACGAGCAGTACTTC. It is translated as CASSPRTGTGTYEQYF.

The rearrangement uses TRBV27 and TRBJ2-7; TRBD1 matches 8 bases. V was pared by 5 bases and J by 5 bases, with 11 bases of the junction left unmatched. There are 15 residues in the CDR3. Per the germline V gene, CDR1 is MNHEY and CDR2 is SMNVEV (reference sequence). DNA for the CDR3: TGTGCCAGCAGTCCCCGGACAGGGAAAATAAACGAGCAGTACTTC. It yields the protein CASSPRTGKINEQYF.

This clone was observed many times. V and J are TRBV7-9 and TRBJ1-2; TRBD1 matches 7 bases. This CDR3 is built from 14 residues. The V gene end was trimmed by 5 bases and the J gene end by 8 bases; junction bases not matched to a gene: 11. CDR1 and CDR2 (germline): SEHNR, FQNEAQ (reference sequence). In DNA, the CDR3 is TGTGCCAGCAGCCCTGGGACAGAGAAGTTAGGCTACACCTTC. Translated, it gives CASSPGTEKLGYTF.

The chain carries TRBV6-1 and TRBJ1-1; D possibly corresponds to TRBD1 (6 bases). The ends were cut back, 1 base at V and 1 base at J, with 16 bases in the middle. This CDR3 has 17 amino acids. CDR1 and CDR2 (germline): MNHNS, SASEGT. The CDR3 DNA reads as TGTGCCAGCAGTGAAGGCCCATGGACAGATGGGAACACTGAAGCTTTCTTT. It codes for CASSEGPWTDGNTEAFF.

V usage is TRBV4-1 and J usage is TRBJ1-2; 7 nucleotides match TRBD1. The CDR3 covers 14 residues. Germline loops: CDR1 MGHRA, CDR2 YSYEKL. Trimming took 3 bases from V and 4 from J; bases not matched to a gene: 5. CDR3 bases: TGCGCCAGCAGCCAGAGGGGGCCCAGCTATGGCTACACCTTC. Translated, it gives CASSQRGPSYGYTF.